One sample yielded the 19 T cell receptor beta chains listed below, sequenced in a study of blood T cells in healthy people across ages. With a J-beta primer mix and a sample-barcoded 5' primer, a second PCR ran about 6 to 11 cycles. TCRdb re-called the 5' RACE reads through MiXCR, storing one row per CDR3 protein. The sample comprises 550,000 to 600,000 distinct CDR3 sequences, around half of which are singletons, and 20% to 25% rests with the top ten. The sequencing sample was made of blood. The source is a man of 80 years or more in good health.

This chain joins TRBV5-1 and TRBJ1-1, with D uncertain. V was pared by 5 bases and J by 4 bases, with 24 bases between. The CDR3 consists of 17 residues. Germline assignment: CDR1 SGHRS and CDR2 YFSETQ. The CDR3 spells CASRGSSSLKRGTEAFF. DNA of the CDR3: TGCGCCAGCAGGGGATCAAGTTCCCTCAAGCGAGGCACTGAAGCTTTCTTT.

The gene calls are TRBV9 and TRBJ1-1; D ambiguous. CDR3 length: 14 amino acids. Germline V gene sequence: CDR1 SGDLS, CDR2 YYNGEE. Trimming removed 4 bases from V and 3 bases from J, with 13 bases in between. The CDR3 coding sequence is TGTGCCAGCAGCCCCCTAATTGCAGACACTGAAGCTTTCTTT. Protein product: CASSPLIADTEAFF.

The chain employs TRBV6-5 and TRBJ1-4; D unresolved. Germline V gene lookup returns CDR1 MNHEY and CDR2 SVGAGI. Deletions cut 6 bases from V and 1 base from J, with 12 bases between. The CDR3 totals 15 residues. In DNA, the CDR3 is TGTGCCAGCAGCCGCGTTTGGCGAACTAATGAAAAACTGTTTTTT. It is translated as CASSRVWRTNEKLFF.

Many counts were recorded for this clonotype. The V call is TRBV6-5, the J call TRBJ1-2, with unresolved D. V dropped 5 bases and J dropped 4 bases, with 11 bases sitting between them. This CDR3 has 13 residues. CDR1 is MNHEY and CDR2 is SVGAGI in the germline V gene. As DNA, the CDR3 is TGTGCCAGCAGTGATCGGCCACTCTATGGCTACACCTTC. This encodes CASSDRPLYGYTF.

The chain links TRBV6-6 to TRBJ2-7, with D possibly matching TRBD2 (7 bases). The ends were cut back, 2 bases at V and 2 bases at J, with 16 bases in the middle. CDR3 size: 16 residues. Looked up from germline, CDR1 is MNHNY and CDR2 is SVGAGI (reference sequence). Written as DNA, the CDR3 is TGTGCCAGCAGTTACAACGGGGGGCCTTATCCCTACGAGCAGTACTTC. Translating gives CASSYNGGPYPYEQYF.

This clonotype was observed a few times. V usage is TRBV15 and J usage is TRBJ2-1; 9 bases align to TRBD2. CDR1 is LNHNV and CDR2 is YYDKDF in the germline V gene (reference sequence). The CDR3 has 16 amino acids. The trim removed 0 bases at V and 7 bases at J, leaving 7 bases unmatched. CDR3 protein: CATSRDNLAGRNEQFF. CDR3 bases: TGTGCCACCAGCAGAGACAATCTAGCGGGGCGGAATGAGCAGTTCTTC. Full variable domain (rest looked up from reference TRBV15 and TRBJ2-1): DAMVIQNPRYQVTQFGKPVTLSCSQTLNHNVMYWYQQKSSQAPKLLFHYYDKDFNNEADTPDNFQSRRPNTSFCFLDIRSPGLGDTAMYLCATSRDNLAGRNEQFFGPGTRLTVL.

The DNA for the CDR3 is TGCAGTGCTAGAAAGGGCGAAGAGACCCAGTACTTC. Translated, it gives CSARKGEETQYF. V gene TRBV20-1 combines with J gene TRBJ2-4, with D unresolved. The J call may be faulty, since TRBJ2-5 better matches the DNA end. This CDR3 has 12 residues. From germline, CDR1 is DFQATT and CDR2 SNEGSKA (reference sequence).

The chain carries TRBV3-1 and TRBJ2-3, with no clear D. With 0 bases removed from V and 3 bases from J, the gap between germline ends came to 10 bases. CDR3 length: 15 amino acids. The germline CDR1 and CDR2 sequences are LGHDT and YNNKEL (reference sequence). CDR3 amino acids: CASSQDPANTDTQYF. The CDR3 DNA follows: TGTGCCAGCAGCCAAGATCCGGCGAATACAGATACGCAGTATTTT.

The V call is TRBV4-1, the J call TRBJ1-6; 10 positions agree with TRBD1. Germline CDR1 reads MGHRA; CDR2 reads YSYEKL. The trim removed 2 bases at V and 9 bases at J, leaving 4 bases unmatched. This CDR3 spans 15 amino acids. In nucleotides, the CDR3 is TGCGCCAGCAGCCAATGGGACAGGGGCTCTTCACCCCTCCACTTT. Translation gives CASSQWDRGSSPLHF.

The chain links TRBV7-2 to TRBJ2-7; D is tentatively TRBD1 or TRBD2 (5 bases each). V lost 3 bases and J lost 2, with 8 bases in between. Per germline, CDR1 SGHTA and CDR2 FQGNSA. The CDR3 totals 13 residues. CDR3: CASSLGVAYEQYF. The CDR3 coding sequence is TGTGCCAGCAGCTTGGGGGTCGCCTACGAGCAGTACTTC.

V gene TRBV20-1 combines with J gene TRBJ1-2, with 7 bases identical to TRBD1. The J segment lost 5 bases and the V segment lost 1 base, leaving 7 bases of the junction unmatched. The CDR3 extends over 14 amino acids. Germline loops: CDR1 DFQATT, CDR2 SNEGSKA (reference sequence). The CDR3: CSARAPGTAYGYTF. CDR3 in DNA: TGCAGTGCTAGAGCCCCCGGGACAGCTTATGGCTACACCTTC.

The rearrangement links TRBV7-2 to TRBJ1-1; TRBD1 matches 7 bases. The CDR3 has 14 amino acids. The germline V gene encodes CDR1 SGHTA and CDR2 FQGNSA. Germline trimming cut 5 bases from V and 5 bases from J; bases unmatched to any gene: 8. This chain's CDR3 is CASSRPGGRTEAFF. The CDR3 DNA reads as TGTGCCAGCAGCCGACCAGGGGGAAGGACTGAAGCTTTCTTT.

The CDR3 is CASSSYQGHIGNEQFF. In nucleotides, the CDR3 is TGTGCCAGCAGTTCGTATCAGGGGCATATAGGCAATGAGCAGTTCTTC. The gene calls are TRBV6-2 or TRBV6-3 and TRBJ2-1; perhaps TRBD1 as D (6 bases). The CDR3 is 16 amino acids. The germline V and J ends were trimmed by 4 bases and 6 bases, with 19 bases remaining between them. The germline V gene has CDR1 MNHEY and CDR2 SVGEGT.

This chain connects TRBV2 to TRBJ2-5, with D perhaps TRBD2 (6 bases). V shed 8 bases and J shed 11 bases, with 21 bases lying between them. The CDR3 consists of 13 residues. CDR1 SNHLY and CDR2 FYNNEI come from the germline V gene. The DNA for the CDR3 is TGTGCCAGCGAATCGCTGCCGTGGGGGGAGCAGTACTTC. As protein: CASESLPWGEQYF.

The CDR3 DNA reads as TGCAGTGCTAGATCGATTCCAAACTATGGCTACACCTTC. Residues: CSARSIPNYGYTF. The chain is built from TRBV20-1 and TRBJ1-2; D unclear. Trimming left V 2 bases short and J 2 bases short, with 9 bases between. CDR1 DFQATT and CDR2 SNEGSKA come from the germline V gene (reference sequence). CDR3 size: 13 residues.

This clonotype was counted once. A junction boundary mismatches the germline segment, possibly from a read error. The chain recombines TRBV24-1 with TRBJ2-3, with TRBD1 identical over 9 bases. This CDR3 spans 15 amino acids. Germline assignment: CDR1 KGHDR and CDR2 SFDVKD. The CDR3 region is CTTSDRTGGTDTQYF. The CDR3 DNA is TGTACCACCAGTGATCGGACAGGGGGCACAGATACGCAGTATTTT.

This clonotype turned up a few times. J is TRBJ2-3 and V is TRBV28, with D possibly being TRBD1 (6 bases). In germline, CDR1 is MDHEN, CDR2 SYDVKM. The V and J ends lost 6 bases and 6 bases respectively, with 7 bases between them. This CDR3 is 11 amino acids long. The CDR3 loop is CASSTGDTQYF. In DNA, the CDR3 is TGTGCCAGCAGCACAGGGGATACGCAGTATTTT.

This clonotype appeared a single time. The V call is TRBV7-9, the J call TRBJ2-3, with no clear D. The CDR3 spans 13 residues. Germline CDR1 reads SEHNR; CDR2 reads FQNEAQ (reference sequence). V was shortened by 5 bases and J by 5 bases, with 11 bases between the two germline ends. The CDR3 coding sequence is TGTGCCAGCAGCGCATCAGGCTTAGATACGCAGTATTTT. Translated, it gives CASSASGLDTQYF.

The table lists this clonotype with a count of one. V and J are TRBV5-1 and TRBJ2-6; D call uncertain. Trimming pared 2 bases from V and 3 bases from J, leaving 9 bases between. The CDR3 extends over 15 amino acids. CDR1 is SGHRS and CDR2 is YFSETQ in the germline V gene. CDR3 in DNA: TGCGCCAGCAGCTTTAGAGGAGTTGGGGCCAACGTCCTGACTTTC. Translation: CASSFRGVGANVLTF.